Each of the 12 T cell receptor beta chains below was sequenced from the same sample in a study of prognosis after radiotherapy for stage I lung cancer. Using two-round multiplex PCR, the authors amplified TCR beta CDR3 from genomic DNA. The use of primers specific to each TRBV and TRBJ gene characterized first-round PCR. TCRdb re-called the multiplex PCR reads with MiXCR, one entry per CDR3 protein. The sample carries 25,000 to 35,000 distinct CDR3 sequences, around 42% recorded once. This material consisted of PBMCs, taken before or after stereotactic body radiation therapy (not recorded which). These receptor sequences come from a donor aged 50 or older with non-small cell lung cancer.

This sequence joins TRBV6-2 or TRBV6-3 and TRBJ1-4; TRBD1 matches 7 bases. Trimming at V came to 7 bases and at J to 8 bases, leaving 13 bases not matched to a gene. Germline V lookup: CDR1 MNHEY, CDR2 SVGEGT. This CDR3 has 15 residues. The CDR3 sequence is CASNPIWTGNEKLFF. The DNA for the CDR3 is TGTGCCAGCAACCCAATATGGACAGGTAACGAAAAACTGTTTTTT.

This clonotype was recorded a few times. A much larger clonotype is one base distant, so this may be a read error. This chain links TRBV3-1 with TRBJ2-3; D not resolved. Germline CDR1 and CDR2: LGHDT and YNNKEL (reference sequence). This CDR3 is built from 14 residues. This CDR3 is CASSPEVHTDAQYF. The DNA of the CDR3 is TGTGCCAGCAGCCCCGAGGTTCACACAGATGCGCAGTATTTT.

Comment on this clonotype: It differs at one base from a far larger clone, so likely a read error. V and J are TRBV6-2 or TRBV6-3 and TRBJ2-2; 7 nucleotides agree with TRBD2. Germline trimming cut 6 bases from V and 2 bases from J; bases unmatched to any gene: 6. Germline V lookup: CDR1 MNHEY, CDR2 SVGEGT. This CDR3 contains 15 residues. The DNA for the CDR3 is TGTGCCAGCAGGGGGCTAGCGGACAACACCGGGGAGCTGTTTTTT. Encoded protein: CASRGLADNTGELFF.

This clonotype came up many times. The chain joins TRBV5-1 to TRBJ2-7; 9 bases are a match to TRBD1. J was trimmed by 6 bases and V by 4 bases; bases with no gene match: 8. Germline values: CDR1 SGHRS, CDR2 YFSETQ. The CDR3 contains 14 residues. CDR3 DNA sequence: TGCGCCAGCAGCAAGGGGAGACAGGGGGGCGAGCAGTACTTC. The encoded protein is CASSKGRQGGEQYF.

This clonotype was counted ten times or more. This chain connects TRBV6-2 or TRBV6-3 to TRBJ2-1; the match to TRBD2 covers 14 bases. J was trimmed by 10 bases and V by 0 bases; bases with no gene match: 2. Per germline, CDR1 MNHEY and CDR2 SVGEGT. This CDR3 comprises 15 residues. This chain's CDR3 is CASSYSTSGGGEQFF. The CDR3 coding sequence is TGTGCCAGCAGTTACTCGACTAGCGGGGGGGGCGAGCAGTTCTTC.

This clonotype has at least ten counts. The chain employs TRBV5-1 and TRBJ2-3, with a tentative D call TRBD2 (7 bases). Germline V gene sequence: CDR1 SGHRS, CDR2 YFSETQ. The V end lost 4 bases, the J end lost 1 base, and 16 bases lay between the germline ends. The CDR3 spans 16 residues. The CDR3 spells CASSRGASTGTDTQYF. In DNA, the CDR3 is TGCGCCAGCAGCCGGGGGGCCTCGACGGGCACAGATACGCAGTATTTT.

This clonotype has a count of ten or more. The chain recombines TRBV24-1 with TRBJ2-3; 7 nucleotides line up with TRBD2. CDR3 length: 16 amino acids. Germline CDR1 KGHDR, CDR2 SFDVKD. J gave up 2 bases and V 9 bases, and 13 bases lay outside the gene matches. CDR3 sequence: CATRGASGLFTDTQYF. As DNA, the CDR3 is TGTGCCACCCGAGGGGCTAGCGGACTGTTCACAGATACGCAGTATTTT.

The J gene is TRBJ2-6, the V gene TRBV12-3 or TRBV12-4; 10 nucleotides agree with TRBD1. V was pared by 6 bases and J by 1 base, with 3 bases of the junction left unmatched. The length of the CDR3 is 16 residues. Written as DNA, the CDR3 is TGTGCCAGCAGCGACAGGGGGCAATCTGGGGCCAACGTCCTGACTTTC. Its translation is CASSDRGQSGANVLTF.

In its sample, this clonotype is medium-sized (0.01 to 0.1%). The chain couples TRBV20-1 to TRBJ1-2; the D is unclear. The CDR3 length is 16 residues. The V and J ends lost 0 bases and 0 bases respectively, with 14 bases between them. The germline gives CDR1 DFQATT, CDR2 SNEGSKA (reference sequence). The CDR3 is CSARESIRETNYGYTF. DNA of the CDR3: TGCAGTGCTAGAGAGTCCATAAGGGAAACTAACTATGGCTACACCTTC.

The CDR3 coding sequence is TGTGCCAGCAGCTTATTTTCGGGGGGGTCGGGTGAGACCCAGTACTTC. Its translation is CASSLFSGGSGETQYF. The V gene is TRBV7-8, the J gene TRBJ2-5; 8 nucleotides line up with TRBD2. The CDR3 loop spans 16 amino acids. V was clipped by 2 bases and J by 5 bases; unmatched bases: 10. Germline loops: CDR1 SGHVS, CDR2 FQNEAQ.

As to this clonotype: A far larger clone is one base from this, pointing to a likely read error. The chain carries TRBV7-2 and TRBJ1-6, with D possibly being TRBD1 (6 bases). Trimming removed 0 bases from V and 11 bases from J, with 11 bases in between. Germline lookup yields CDR1 SGHTA and CDR2 FQGNSA. The CDR3 is 14 amino acids. CDR3 in DNA: TGTGCCAGCAGCTTAGCGGAAGGGGGAGCACCCCTCCACTTT. This gives the protein CASSLAEGGAPLHF.

On this clonotype itself: A far larger clone lies a single base away; this is likely a read error. The V call is TRBV6-5, the J call TRBJ2-5; no firm D call. CDR1 MNHEY and CDR2 SVGAGI come from the germline V gene. The V end was cut by 3 bases, the J end by 5 bases, with 16 bases between. CDR3 length: 15 residues. The CDR3, as DNA: TGTGCCAGCAGTTATATTAGAGGCGCTGGGGAGACCCAGTACTTC. Protein sequence: CASSYIRGAGETQYF.